Shown below are 15 T cell receptor beta chains from a single sample sequenced in a study of blood T cells in healthy people across ages. Primers used in a second PCR of roughly 6 to 12 cycles were a sample-barcoded 5' primer and a J-beta primer mix. TCRdb re-called the 5' RACE reads through MiXCR, storing one row per CDR3 protein. Among about 1,400,000 distinct CDR3 sequences listed, around 59% were seen once. The sample taken for sequencing was blood. These receptors originate from a man between 18 and 35 years old in good health.

The chain couples TRBV10-3 to TRBJ2-1, with a tentative D call TRBD2 (6 bases). From germline, CDR1 is ENHRY and CDR2 SYGVKD. The CDR3 runs 11 residues. V lost 5 bases and J lost 15, with 14 bases in between. CDR3 coding DNA: TGTGCCATCAGTCGAGCTAGCGCTTGGTTCTTC. This encodes CAISRASAWFF.

The table lists this clonotype with a few counts. A junction end diverges from the germline sequence, so it may reflect a read error. The chain joins TRBV5-1 to TRBJ2-3; D gene unclear. CDR1 SGHRS and CDR2 YFSETQ come from the germline V gene. The CDR3 sequence is 15 residues long. As DNA, the CDR3 is TGCGCCAGCAGTTTGGTTGAGACTGTCACAGATACGCAGTATTTT. This translates into CASSLVETVTDTQYF.

The chain has TRBV25-1 and TRBJ2-3; a weak D match, TRBD2 (6 bases). The CDR3 has 15 residues. CDR1 is MGHDK, CDR2 SYGVNS, per germline. The V end was cut by 2 bases, the J end by 6 bases, with 15 bases between. DNA of the CDR3: TGTGCCAGCAGTGAAGCCCCGGGCGGGGCTGATACGCAGTATTTT. Its protein product is CASSEAPGGADTQYF.

The chain carries TRBV5-4 and TRBJ2-7; no definite D call. The CDR3 length is 17 residues. Per the germline V gene, CDR1 is SGHNT and CDR2 is YYREEE (reference sequence). V lost 4 bases, J lost 2 bases, and 22 bases lay in between. The CDR3 bases are TGTGCCAGCAGCCATCTCGGGCAGTCCCAAAGGACCTACGAGCAGTACTTC. Its protein product is CASSHLGQSQRTYEQYF. Based on the CDR3 plus reference TRBV5-4 and TRBJ2-7, the full variable domain is ETGVTQSPTHLIKTRGQQVTLRCSSQSGHNTVSWYQQALGQGPQFIFQYYREEENGRGNFPPRFSGLQFPNYSSELNVNALELDDSALYLCASSHLGQSQRTYEQYFGPGTRLTVT.

This clonotype was observed a few times. The chain employs TRBV12-3 or TRBV12-4 and TRBJ2-7; D may correspond to TRBD1 or TRBD2 (6 bases each). There are 13 residues in the CDR3. V was shortened by 6 bases and J by 4 bases, with 13 bases between the two germline ends. CDR3 loop: CASRSLGGYEQYF. CDR3 nucleotides: TGTGCCAGCAGAAGTTTAGGGGGGTACGAGCAGTACTTC.

This sequence joins TRBV10-3 and TRBJ2-7; D may be TRBD2 (5 bases). Germline V gives CDR1 ENHRY, CDR2 SYGVKD. Trimming removed 1 base from V and 0 bases from J, with 13 bases in between. The CDR3 sequence is 16 residues long. The CDR3 DNA sequence: TGTGCCATCAGTGAGTTAAGGAGGCAGAGCTCCTACGAGCAGTACTTC. It translates to CAISELRRQSSYEQYF.

J is TRBJ1-2 and V is TRBV7-8, with D maybe TRBD1 (5 bases). The V and J ends lost 1 base and 4 bases respectively, with 13 bases between them. The CDR3 has 15 amino acids. Germline V lookup: CDR1 SGHVS, CDR2 FQNEAQ. CDR3 amino acids: CASSLEAGPGYGYTF. The DNA for the CDR3 is TGTGCCAGCAGCTTAGAGGCAGGGCCTGGCTATGGCTACACCTTC. The full variable domain, in which reference TRBV7-8 and TRBJ1-2 provide the parts outside the CDR3, is GAGVSQSPRYKVAKRGQDVALRCDPISGHVSLFWYQQALGQGPEFLTYFQNEAQLDKSGLPSDRFFAERPEGSVSTLKIQRTQQEDSAVYLCASSLEAGPGYGYTFGSGTRLTVV.

This clonotype has only a few counts. This chain links TRBV7-2 with TRBJ2-1; possibly TRBD2 for D (6 bases). The CDR3 has 16 residues. Germline V gene data show CDR1 as SGHTA and CDR2 as FQGNSA. V gave up 5 bases and J gave up 3 bases, with 17 bases separating them. CDR3 loop: CASSPRSTSRYNEQFF. The CDR3 DNA reads as TGTGCCAGCAGCCCACGATCGACTAGTCGCTACAATGAGCAGTTCTTC.

This sequence joins TRBV6-2 or TRBV6-3 and TRBJ2-5; 11 bases map to TRBD2. The germline V gene has CDR1 MNHEY and CDR2 SVGEGT. V trimming: 6 bases; J trimming: 5 bases; junction bases outside the gene matches: 8. The CDR3 is made up of 15 amino acids. CDR3 sequence reads: CASRLAGGPLETQYF. CDR3 coding DNA: TGTGCCAGCAGGTTAGCGGGAGGGCCTTTGGAGACCCAGTACTTC.

The V and J genes are TRBV29-1 and TRBJ2-4; 7 bases match TRBD1. This CDR3 has 12 amino acids. The V gene end was trimmed by 6 bases and the J gene end by 3 bases; junction bases not matched to a gene: 2. CDR1 and CDR2 (germline): SQVTM, ANQGSEA. This CDR3 is CSVRTGKNIQYF. The CDR3 region has the DNA TGCAGCGTCCGGACAGGCAAAAACATTCAGTACTTC.

This chain connects TRBV5-6 to TRBJ1-4; 8 bases are a match to TRBD1. V was clipped by 4 bases and J by 3 bases; unmatched bases: 8. Germline values: CDR1 SGHDT, CDR2 YYEEEE. The CDR3 sequence is 16 residues long. CDR3 in amino acids: CASSAPDRAANEKLFF. The CDR3 DNA is TGTGCCAGCAGCGCGCCGGACAGGGCTGCTAATGAAAAACTGTTTTTT.

This clonotype was found a few times. The chain joins TRBV12-3 or TRBV12-4 to TRBJ2-1; TRBD2 matches at 10 bases. V shed 5 bases, J shed 7 bases, and the junction held 11 bases outside the gene matches. The CDR3 extends over 16 amino acids. The DNA for the CDR3 is TGTGCCAGCAGTCGGGACATCGGACTAGCGGTGAATGAGCAGTTCTTC. It yields the protein CASSRDIGLAVNEQFF.

The chain has TRBV6-5 and TRBJ2-5; D perhaps matches TRBD2 (6 bases). TRBJ2-7 matches the DNA end more closely, so the J call is doubtful. Germline CDR1 is MNHEY and CDR2 is SVGAGI. This CDR3 has 16 residues. CDR3 in DNA: TGTGCCAGCAGTTACTCGTCCGGGCGGGGAAGGAACGAGCAGTACTTC. Translated, it gives CASSYSSGRGRNEQYF.

This clonotype occurred a few times. The chain is built from TRBV7-2 and TRBJ2-7, with TRBD1 matching 9 bases. This CDR3 has 15 amino acids. Germline V gene lookup returns CDR1 SGHTA and CDR2 FQGNSA. Unmatched junction bases numbered 9, after V lost 2 bases and J lost 7 bases. The CDR3 region has the DNA TGTGCCAGCAGCTTATATTGGACAGGGGCGGGGGAGCAGTACTTC. Amino acid sequence: CASSLYWTGAGEQYF.

There are a few counts of this clonotype. The rearrangement joins TRBV6-6 to TRBJ2-1; D possibly corresponds to TRBD1 (5 bases). Germline loops: CDR1 MNHNY, CDR2 SVGAGI (reference sequence). This CDR3 comprises 15 residues. V lost 2 bases to trimming and J lost 5 bases, with 13 bases between them. CDR3 amino acids: CASSYKTGSNNEQFF. CDR3 bases: TGTGCCAGCAGTTACAAAACAGGCTCTAACAATGAGCAGTTCTTC.